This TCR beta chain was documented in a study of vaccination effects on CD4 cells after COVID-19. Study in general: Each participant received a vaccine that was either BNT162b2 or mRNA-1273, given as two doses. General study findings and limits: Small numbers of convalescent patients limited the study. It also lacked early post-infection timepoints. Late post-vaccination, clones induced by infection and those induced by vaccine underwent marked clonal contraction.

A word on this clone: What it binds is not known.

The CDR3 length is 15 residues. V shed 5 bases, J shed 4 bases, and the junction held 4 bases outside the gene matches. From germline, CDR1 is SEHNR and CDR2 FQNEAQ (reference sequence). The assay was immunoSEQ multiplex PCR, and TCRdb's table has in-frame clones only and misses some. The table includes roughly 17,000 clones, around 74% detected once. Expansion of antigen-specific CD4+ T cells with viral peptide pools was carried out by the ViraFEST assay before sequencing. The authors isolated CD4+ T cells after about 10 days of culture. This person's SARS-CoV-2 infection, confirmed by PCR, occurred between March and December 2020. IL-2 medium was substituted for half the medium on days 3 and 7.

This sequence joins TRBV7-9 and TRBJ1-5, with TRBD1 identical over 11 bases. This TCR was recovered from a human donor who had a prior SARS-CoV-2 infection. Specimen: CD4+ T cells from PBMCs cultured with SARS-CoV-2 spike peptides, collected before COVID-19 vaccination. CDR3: CASSPGTGGNQPQHF. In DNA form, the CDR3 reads TGTGCCAGCAGCCCCGGGACAGGGGGTAATCAGCCCCAGCATTTT.